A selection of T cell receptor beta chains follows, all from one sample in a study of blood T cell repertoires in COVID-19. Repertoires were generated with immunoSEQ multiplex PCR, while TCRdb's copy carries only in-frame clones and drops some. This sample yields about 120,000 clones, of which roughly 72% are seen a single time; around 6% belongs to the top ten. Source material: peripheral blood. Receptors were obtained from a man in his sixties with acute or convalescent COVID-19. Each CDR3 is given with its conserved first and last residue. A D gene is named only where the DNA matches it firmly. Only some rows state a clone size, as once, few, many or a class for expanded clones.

CDR3: CASSLFGTGELFF; DNA: TGTGCCAGCAGCTTATTCGGGACCGGGGAGCTGTTTTTT; D: NA; V: TRBV7-3; J: TRBJ2-2; size: once
CDR3: CSAIDRNTEAFF; DNA: TGCAGCGCCATAGACAGGAACACTGAAGCTTTCTTT; D: NA; V: TRBV29-1; J: TRBJ1-1; size: NA
CDR3: CAISGTGGGATGANVLTF; DNA: TGTGCCATCAGTGGAACCGGGGGAGGAGCGACTGGGGCCAACGTCCTGACTTTC; D: NA; V: TRBV10-3; J: TRBJ2-6; size: NA
CDR3: CASSLGGAVRKNEQFF; DNA: TGTGCCAGCAGCTTAGGCGGGGCGGTCCGAAAGAATGAGCAGTTCTTC; D: NA; V: TRBV11-1; J: TRBJ2-1; size: NA
CDR3: CASSDRVAVYEQYF; DNA: TGTGCCAGCAGTGACCGGGTAGCTGTCTACGAGCAGTACTTC; D: NA; V: TRBV6-1; J: TRBJ2-7; size: once
CDR3: CASSAPQGTVGELFF; DNA: TGTGCCAGCAGCGCCCCACAGGGGACGGTCGGGGAGCTGTTTTTT; D: TRBD1; V: TRBV9; J: TRBJ2-2; size: NA
CDR3: CSVLVGSNQPQHF; DNA: TGCAGCGTTCTGGTCGGGAGCAATCAGCCCCAGCATTTT; D: NA; V: TRBV29-1; J: TRBJ1-5; size: NA
CDR3: CASSTERRKLFF; DNA: TGTGCCAGCAGCACAGAGAGGAGGAAACTGTTTTTT; D: NA; V: TRBV7-8; J: TRBJ1-4; size: few
CDR3: CASSQYRDLYEQYF; DNA: TGCGCCAGCAGCCAATACAGGGATTTGTACGAGCAGTACTTC; D: NA; V: TRBV4-1; J: TRBJ2-7; size: NA
CDR3: CAIRGPSYGYTF; DNA: TGTGCCATCAGGGGCCCGAGCTATGGCTACACCTTC; D: NA; V: TRBV19; J: TRBJ1-2; size: NA
CDR3: CASSLGRQNQNTEAFF; DNA: TGCGCCAGCAGCTTGGGCCGACAGAACCAGAACACTGAAGCTTTCTTT; D: NA; V: TRBV5-1; J: TRBJ1-1; size: NA
CDR3: CASTTNMNTEAFF; DNA: TGTGCCAGCACGACAAACATGAACACTGAAGCTTTCTTT; D: NA; V: TRBV2; J: TRBJ1-1; size: NA
CDR3: CAWSLWSGDQETQYF; DNA: TGTGCCTGGAGTTTATGGAGCGGGGACCAAGAGACCCAGTACTTC; D: TRBD2; V: TRBV30; J: TRBJ2-5; size: NA
CDR3: CASRRTVGNTIYF; DNA: TGTGCCAGCAGACGGACAGTTGGAAACACCATATATTTT; D: NA; V: TRBV12-3/TRBV12-4; J: TRBJ1-3; size: NA
CDR3: CASTNDRGGNQPQHF; DNA: TGTGCCAGCACAAACGACAGGGGAGGCAATCAGCCCCAGCATTTT; D: TRBD1; V: TRBV2; J: TRBJ1-5; size: NA
CDR3: CASSLERGVPGEQFF; DNA: TGTGCCAGCAGCTTAGAGCGGGGGGTACCAGGTGAGCAGTTCTTC; D: TRBD2; V: TRBV11-2; J: TRBJ2-1; size: few
CDR3: CASSVRENTDTQYF; DNA: TGTGCCAGCAGCGTCCGGGAGAACACAGATACGCAGTATTTT; D: NA; V: TRBV9; J: TRBJ2-3; size: few
CDR3: CASSSPRVGTISYEQYF; DNA: TGTGCCAGCAGTTCCCCCCGGGTCGGGACAATCTCCTACGAGCAGTACTTC; D: NA; V: TRBV7-9; J: TRBJ2-7; size: NA
CDR3: CASSRGSYEQYF; DNA: TGTGCCAGCTCCCGGGGATCCTACGAGCAGTACTTC; D: NA; V: TRBV2; J: TRBJ2-7; size: NA
CDR3: CASNLRLSSAKLFF; DNA: TGTGCCAGTAATTTAAGACTCTCCTCGGCAAAACTGTTTTTT; D: NA; V: TRBV19; J: TRBJ1-4; size: NA
CDR3: CSALAGHGYTF; DNA: TGCAGTGCACTAGCAGGACATGGCTACACCTTC; D: NA; V: TRBV20-1; J: TRBJ1-2; size: NA
CDR3: CASSDSEAGELFF; DNA: TGTGCCAGCAGTGACTCAGAGGCCGGGGAGCTGTTTTTT; D: NA; V: TRBV6-4; J: TRBJ2-2; size: NA
CDR3: CASSSRYQGQRGKLFF; DNA: TGTGCCAGCAGCTCAAGGTATCAGGGGCAGCGAGGAAAACTGTTTTTT; D: NA; V: TRBV3-1/TRBV3-2; J: TRBJ1-4; size: NA
CDR3: CASSSGGTRNTGELFF; DNA: TGTGCCAGCAGCTCCGGAGGAACACGGAACACCGGGGAGCTGTTTTTT; D: NA; V: TRBV7-9; J: TRBJ2-2; size: NA
CDR3: CASSPRSTEAFF; DNA: TGTGCCAGCAGCCCTCGGAGCACTGAAGCTTTCTTT; D: NA; V: TRBV3-1/TRBV3-2; J: TRBJ1-1; size: NA
CDR3: CASSGRTGTGYTF; DNA: TGTGCCAGCAGCGGAAGGACAGGGACCGGCTACACCTTC; D: TRBD1; V: TRBV7-3; J: TRBJ1-2; size: NA
CDR3: CASSPQGALSGYTF; DNA: TGTGCCAGCAGCCCACAGGGGGCCCTGAGTGGCTACACCTTC; D: TRBD1; V: TRBV3-1/TRBV3-2; J: TRBJ1-2; size: NA
CDR3: CASSLDPSGETQYF; DNA: TGTGCCAGCAGCTTGGATCCTAGCGGAGAGACCCAGTACTTC; D: TRBD2; V: TRBV5-6; J: TRBJ2-5; size: NA
CDR3: CASSIGALNTEAFF; DNA: TGCGCCAGCAGTATTGGGGCCTTGAACACTGAAGCTTTCTTT; D: NA; V: TRBV5-1; J: TRBJ1-1; size: NA
CDR3: CSAKQGRTDTQYF; DNA: TGCAGCGCTAAACAGGGGCGCACAGATACGCAGTATTTT; D: TRBD1; V: TRBV29-1; J: TRBJ2-3; size: NA
CDR3: CASKVVSGPSYEQYF; DNA: TGCGCCAGCAAGGTTGTGAGTGGGCCCTCCTACGAGCAGTACTTC; D: NA; V: TRBV5-1; J: TRBJ2-7; size: NA
CDR3: CASSITGNTEAFF; DNA: TGTGCCAGCAGCATAACAGGGAACACTGAAGCTTTCTTT; D: NA; V: TRBV6-5; J: TRBJ1-1; size: NA
CDR3: CASSPTVPGLGRNEQFF; DNA: TGTGCCAGCAGCCCTACCGTCCCAGGACTAGGGCGCAATGAGCAGTTCTTC; D: TRBD2; V: TRBV7-6; J: TRBJ2-1; size: NA
CDR3: CASSQDQSTDTQYF; DNA: TGTGCCAGCAGTCAAGACCAGAGCACAGATACGCAGTATTTT; D: NA; V: TRBV3-1/TRBV3-2; J: TRBJ2-3; size: NA
CDR3: CATSEQGIGNEQFF; DNA: TGTGCCACCAGTGAGCAGGGTATTGGCAATGAGCAGTTCTTC; D: NA; V: TRBV24-1; J: TRBJ2-1; size: NA
CDR3: CASSLGVRSSGRGSETQYF; DNA: TGCGCCAGCAGCTTGGGGGTTCGGTCTAGCGGGAGAGGATCCGAGACCCAGTACTTC; D: TRBD2; V: TRBV5-1; J: TRBJ2-5; size: NA
CDR3: CASEGTGYYGYTF; DNA: TGTGCCAGCGAGGGGACAGGGTACTATGGCTACACCTTC; D: TRBD1; V: TRBV6-5; J: TRBJ1-2; size: NA
CDR3: CASSLGAAGGNYGYTF; DNA: TGTGCCAGCAGTTTGGGTGCGGCAGGGGGTAACTATGGCTACACCTTC; D: TRBD1; V: TRBV27; J: TRBJ1-2; size: NA
CDR3: CASLQGLNTEAFF; DNA: TGTGCCAGTTTACAGGGTTTGAACACTGAAGCTTTCTTT; D: NA; V: TRBV6-5; J: TRBJ1-1; size: NA
CDR3: CATSRAANDPEAFF; DNA: TGTGCCACCTCCAGGGCGGCCAACGACCCTGAAGCTTTCTTT; D: NA; V: TRBV24-1; J: TRBJ1-1; size: NA
CDR3: CASSLGPAVQYF; DNA: TGTGCCAGCAGTTTAGGGCCGGCCGTGCAGTACTTC; D: NA; V: TRBV27; J: TRBJ2-7; size: NA
CDR3: CASSSLEQFF; DNA: TGTGCCAGCAGTTCTCTAGAGCAGTTCTTC; D: NA; V: TRBV21-1; J: TRBJ2-1; size: few
CDR3: CASSLGQWDGYTF; DNA: TGTGCCAGCAGCCTGGGACAGTGGGATGGCTACACCTTC; D: TRBD1; V: TRBV7-2; J: TRBJ1-2; size: few
CDR3: CATTPGQGRNEQYF; DNA: TGTGCCACTACACCGGGACAGGGAAGGAACGAGCAGTACTTC; D: TRBD1; V: TRBV19; J: TRBJ2-7; size: NA
CDR3: CASSLRQGGTEAFF; DNA: TGTGCCAGCAGCTTACGGCAGGGAGGCACTGAAGCTTTCTTT; D: NA; V: TRBV7-9; J: TRBJ1-1; size: few
CDR3: CSVLLSPYGYTF; DNA: TGCAGCGTCCTCTTGTCCCCCTATGGCTACACCTTC; D: NA; V: TRBV29-1; J: TRBJ1-2; size: NA
CDR3: CASTTGHVQPQHF; DNA: TGTGCCAGCACCACAGGACATGTTCAGCCCCAGCATTTT; D: NA; V: TRBV2; J: TRBJ1-5; size: NA